This is a list of T cell receptor beta chains from one sample in a study of T-cell memory formation after mild COVID-19. Each CDR3 protein gets one entry after TCRdb re-called the 5' RACE reads with MiXCR. The data hold under 300,000 distinct CDR3 sequences, with more than 15% observed a single time. What was sequenced was PBMCs or a T cell subset sorted from them (not recorded which). These receptors were collected from a man aged 18 to 30 who had mild COVID-19 (a few samples of this study predate the infection). Cell type and time point are not known. Both conserved end residues are part of each CDR3. The D gene is left open where the match is weak. The size field is filled for only some rows; it gives once, few, many or a size class.

TRBV4-3,once,TRBJ2-1,16,-,TGCGCCAGCAGCCAACAGGGTCTGTTAACCTACAATGAGCAGTTCTTC,CASSQQGLLTYNEQFF
TRBV7-6,few,TRBJ2-1,13,-,TGTGCCAGCAGCTTAACCCTGGGGGGTGAGCAGTTCTTC,CASSLTLGGEQFF
TRBV28,few,TRBJ1-5,15,TRBD1,TGTGCCAGCAGTTTCGACAGGGGGCTTGGTCAGCCCCAGCATTTT,CASSFDRGLGQPQHF
TRBV28,-,TRBJ2-1,13,-,TGTGCCAGCTGCGGGACGGTCGACAATGAGCAGTTCTTC,CASCGTVDNEQFF
TRBV20-1,-,TRBJ2-7,14,-,TGCAGTGCTAGCCGGGACCAGAACTCATACGAGCAGTACTTC,CSASRDQNSYEQYF
TRBV4-1,few,TRBJ1-1,15,-,TGCGCCAGCAGCCAAGGGGACACCAGGCACACTGAAGCTTTCTTT,CASSQGDTRHTEAFF
TRBV30,-,TRBJ1-2,12,-,TGTGCCTGGAGTGTAGCGTCCACCGGCTACACCTTC,CAWSVASTGYTF
TRBV28,few,TRBJ2-3,14,-,TGTGCCACAGACAGGAGCGGGGTCACAGATACGCAGTATTTT,CATDRSGVTDTQYF
TRBV24-1,many,TRBJ2-1,13,-,TGTGCCACCAGTGTGGCAGGGAATTTTGAGCAGTTCTTC,CATSVAGNFEQFF
TRBV9,-,TRBJ2-2,12,-,TGTGCCAGCAGCGTAAACGGGCGGGAGCTGTTTTTT,CASSVNGRELFF
TRBV7-9,once,TRBJ2-3,15,-,TGTGCCAGCAGCTCCCCCACCGGAATGGGAGATACGCAGTATTTT,CASSSPTGMGDTQYF
TRBV11-2,-,TRBJ2-3,14,-,TGTGCCAGCAGCTTAAGGTCCACAGCAGATACGCAGTATTTT,CASSLRSTADTQYF
TRBV5-1,-,TRBJ2-3,16,-,TGCGCCAGCAGCTTGGAGAGGGAAGGTGGTACAGATACGCAGTATTTT,CASSLEREGGTDTQYF
TRBV5-1,few,TRBJ1-2,15,-,TGCGCCAGCTCCCCCCGGGATCGCCCTAACTATGGCTACACCTTC,CASSPRDRPNYGYTF
TRBV6-6,few,TRBJ1-2,13,-,TGTGCCAGCACCCTCGTCGGAGACTATGGCTACACCTTC,CASTLVGDYGYTF
TRBV4-1,many,TRBJ2-3,19,TRBD1,TGCGCCAGCAGCCAAGAGCCGGGACAGGGGGTTATTGGCACAGATACGCAGTATTTT,CASSQEPGQGVIGTDTQYF
TRBV11-2,few,TRBJ2-3,15,TRBD2,TGTGCCAGCAGCTTAGTAACTAGCGGGGAAGATACGCAGTATTTT,CASSLVTSGEDTQYF
TRBV6-5,-,TRBJ1-2,12,-,TGTGCCACCCGGCCGGCTAACTATGGCTACACCTTC,CATRPANYGYTF
TRBV18,-,TRBJ2-6,16,-,TGTGCCAGCTCGCCGGGACCGCCGCCTGGGGCCAACGTCCTGACTTTC,CASSPGPPPGANVLTF
TRBV29-1,few,TRBJ1-2,13,-,TGCAGCGTTGAACTACAGGTGTCCTATGGCTACACCTTC,CSVELQVSYGYTF
TRBV7-2,-,TRBJ2-5,15,TRBD1,TGTGCCAGCAGCTTCATCGCACAGGGGGCGAAGACCCAGTACTTC,CASSFIAQGAKTQYF
TRBV6-2/TRBV6-3,-,TRBJ2-5,14,-,TGTGCCAGCAGTTACTCGGGGCGGCAGGAGACCCAGTACTTC,CASSYSGRQETQYF
TRBV20-1,few,TRBJ1-1,12,-,TGCAGTGCTACCAGGGCGACCGCTGAAGCTTTCTTT,CSATRATAEAFF
TRBV27,many,TRBJ2-3,14,-,TGTGCCAGCAGTCCCCGCCCCAGCACAGATACGCAGTATTTT,CASSPRPSTDTQYF
TRBV5-5,few,TRBJ2-1,16,-,TGTGCCAGCAGCACCTCGACCACCAGCTCCTACAATGAGCAGTTCTTC,CASSTSTTSSYNEQFF
TRBV7-2,many,TRBJ2-5,14,-,TGTGCCAGCAGCTTAGGGGCTATTCAGGAGACCCAGTACTTC,CASSLGAIQETQYF
TRBV7-3,few,TRBJ2-6,13,-,TGTGCCAGCAGCTTACACAGGGAAGACGTCCTGACTTTC,CASSLHREDVLTF
TRBV4-3,-,TRBJ1-1,15,-,TGCGCCAGCAGCAAGGGGGGGGGATCGAACACTGAAGCTTTCTTT,CASSKGGGSNTEAFF
TRBV7-3,-,TRBJ2-2,15,-,TGTGCCAGCAGCTTATATGCGACTAGTCCCGGGGAGCTGTTTTTT,CASSLYATSPGELFF
TRBV4-3,few,TRBJ1-5,15,TRBD1,TGCGCCAGCAGCCCACAGACAGGGACCGATCAGCCCCAGCATTTT,CASSPQTGTDQPQHF
TRBV7-9,-,TRBJ2-1,15,-,TGTGCCAGCACCACGTCCGGGGGCTGGGACAATGAGCAGTTCTTC,CASTTSGGWDNEQFF
TRBV5-1,few,TRBJ2-1,17,TRBD2,TGCGCCAGCAGCTCCCTTCCGGGACTAGCGGCCTACAATGAGCAGTTCTTC,CASSSLPGLAAYNEQFF
TRBV24-1,-,TRBJ2-2,13,-,TGTGCCACCAGTGATCGCAGGACCGGGGAGCTGTTTTTT,CATSDRRTGELFF
TRBV11-2,few,TRBJ1-2,14,TRBD1,TGTGCCAGCAGCCATCGGACAGGGGGCTATGGCTACACCTTC,CASSHRTGGYGYTF
TRBV2,-,TRBJ2-7,13,-,TGTGCCAGCAGACAACCGAGCTCCTACGAGCAGTACTTC,CASRQPSSYEQYF
TRBV7-9,few,TRBJ2-7,14,-,TGTGCCAGCAGCTTAGAGCGGAGCTCCTACGAGCAGTACTTC,CASSLERSSYEQYF
TRBV5-6,-,TRBJ2-3,15,TRBD2,TGTGCCAGCAGCCCGCGGGGGGTTAGCACAGATACGCAGTATTTT,CASSPRGVSTDTQYF
TRBV6-6,few,TRBJ2-1,17,TRBD1,TGTGCCAGCAGTTCCTCCAAGGGGACAGGGTTCCACAATGAGCAGTTCTTC,CASSSSKGTGFHNEQFF
TRBV5-4,many,TRBJ2-5,14,-,TGTGCCAGCAGCTTGGCAGGGGCGACGGAGACCCAGTACTTC,CASSLAGATETQYF
TRBV6-4,-,TRBJ2-3,13,-,TGTGCCAGCAGTGACTCGAGAATGGATACGCAGTATTTT,CASSDSRMDTQYF
TRBV6-2/TRBV6-3,few,TRBJ2-3,15,TRBD2,TGTGCCAGCAGCTACGGCGGGACTAGCCGGGATACGCAGTATTTT,CASSYGGTSRDTQYF
TRBV3-1,-,TRBJ2-5,15,TRBD2,TGTGCCAGCAGCCAACCGGGGGGGCCCACAGAGACCCAGTACTTC,CASSQPGGPTETQYF
TRBV14,few,TRBJ1-2,14,TRBD1,TGTGCCAGCAGCCTACAGGGGGGGAACTATGGCTACACCTTC,CASSLQGGNYGYTF
TRBV6-5,few,TRBJ1-2,11,-,TGTGCCAGCAGGGCGGACTATGGCTACACCTTC,CASRADYGYTF
TRBV18,few,TRBJ1-1,15,-,TGTGCCAGCTCACCTGGGGGAAAAGGGAACACTGAAGCTTTCTTT,CASSPGGKGNTEAFF
TRBV7-2,few,TRBJ1-3,16,-,TGTGCCAGCAGCTTACGCGGGGCGCAAGGGGGAAACACCATATATTTT,CASSLRGAQGGNTIYF
TRBV5-1,-,TRBJ2-5,13,-,TGCGCCAGCAGCTTGGCCGACCTAGAGACCCAGTACTTC,CASSLADLETQYF
TRBV6-6,-,TRBJ1-5,15,TRBD1,TGTGCCAGCAGAAACCGGGACAGAGGCAATCAGCCCCAGCATTTT,CASRNRDRGNQPQHF
TRBV5-1,-,TRBJ2-5,15,-,TGCGCCAGCAGCCCTTTGGGGGCCAGGAAAGAGACCCAGTACTTC,CASSPLGARKETQYF
TRBV27,few,TRBJ1-5,12,-,TGTGCCAGCAGTTTCGTCGATCAGCCCCAGCATTTT,CASSFVDQPQHF
TRBV19,few,TRBJ1-1,17,-,TGTGCCAGTAGTATAATGATTGGGGCAGGGGAGAACACTGAAGCTTTCTTT,CASSIMIGAGENTEAFF